These 4 T cell receptor beta chains originate from one sample sequenced in a study of blood T cell repertoires in COVID-19 (dated by TCRdb to 2020 to 2022). The library relied on the immunoSEQ multiplex PCR assay. Not all clones reach the TCRdb copy of this immuneACCESS table, which keeps in-frame sequences only. Checked studies attribute under half of the gap to unresolved V genes and leave the rest unexplained. The sample records 150,000 to 200,000 clones, 85% to 95% of which are singletons. The ten largest clones capture just under 2% of the sample. Source material: peripheral blood. The receptors were sampled from a woman aged 60 to 75 with COVID-19, enrolled during active disease.

The J gene is TRBJ1-2, the V gene TRBV6-2 or TRBV6-3, with a tentative D call TRBD1 (6 bases). Germline CDR1 and CDR2: MNHEY and SVGEGT. The CDR3 has 15 amino acids. The V gene lost 4 bases and the J gene lost 8 bases, with 20 bases spanning the gap. This CDR3 reads CASSFSVLTGSGYTF. CDR3 coding DNA: TGTGCCAGCAGTTTCTCCGTATTGACAGGAAGCGGCTACACCTTC.

The gene calls are TRBV6-5 and TRBJ2-7, with 9 bases that match TRBD1. This CDR3 is built from 14 residues. V lost 6 bases to trimming and J lost 3 bases; unmatched junction nucleotides: 6. Germline V gives CDR1 MNHEY, CDR2 SVGAGI. The CDR3: CASRRDRESYEQYF. CDR3 sequence (DNA): TGTGCCAGCAGGCGGGACAGGGAAAGCTACGAGCAGTACTTC.

V gene TRBV4-1 combines with J gene TRBJ1-4; D is undetermined. CDR3 length equals 15 residues. CDR1 and CDR2 from the germline V gene are MGHRA and YSYEKL. V was cut by 3 bases and J by 4 bases, with 12 bases left in between. The CDR3 DNA is TGCGCCAGCAGCCAGAATCGTGCAGTTAATGAAAAACTGTTTTTT. Protein sequence: CASSQNRAVNEKLFF.

V usage is TRBV4-3 and J usage is TRBJ2-4; TRBD1 might be the D (5 bases). CDR3 length equals 14 residues. Germline V gene data show CDR1 as LGHNA and CDR2 as YSLEER. Trimming shortened V by 2 bases and J by 7 bases, and 12 bases separated the two germline ends. As DNA, the CDR3 is TGCGCCAGCAGCCAAAGCAGGGTAGGGAACATTCAGTACTTC. Translating gives CASSQSRVGNIQYF.